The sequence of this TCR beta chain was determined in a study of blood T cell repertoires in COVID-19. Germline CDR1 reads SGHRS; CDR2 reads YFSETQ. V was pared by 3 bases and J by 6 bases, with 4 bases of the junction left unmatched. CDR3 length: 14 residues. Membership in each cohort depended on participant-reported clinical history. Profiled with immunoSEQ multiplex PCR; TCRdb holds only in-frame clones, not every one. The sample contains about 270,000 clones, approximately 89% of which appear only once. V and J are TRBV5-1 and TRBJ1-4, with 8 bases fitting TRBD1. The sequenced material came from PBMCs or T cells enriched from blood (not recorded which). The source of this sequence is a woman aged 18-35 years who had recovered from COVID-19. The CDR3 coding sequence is TGCGCCAGCAGCTCCCGGACAGGGCATGAAAAACTGTTTTTT. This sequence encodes CASSSRTGHEKLFF.